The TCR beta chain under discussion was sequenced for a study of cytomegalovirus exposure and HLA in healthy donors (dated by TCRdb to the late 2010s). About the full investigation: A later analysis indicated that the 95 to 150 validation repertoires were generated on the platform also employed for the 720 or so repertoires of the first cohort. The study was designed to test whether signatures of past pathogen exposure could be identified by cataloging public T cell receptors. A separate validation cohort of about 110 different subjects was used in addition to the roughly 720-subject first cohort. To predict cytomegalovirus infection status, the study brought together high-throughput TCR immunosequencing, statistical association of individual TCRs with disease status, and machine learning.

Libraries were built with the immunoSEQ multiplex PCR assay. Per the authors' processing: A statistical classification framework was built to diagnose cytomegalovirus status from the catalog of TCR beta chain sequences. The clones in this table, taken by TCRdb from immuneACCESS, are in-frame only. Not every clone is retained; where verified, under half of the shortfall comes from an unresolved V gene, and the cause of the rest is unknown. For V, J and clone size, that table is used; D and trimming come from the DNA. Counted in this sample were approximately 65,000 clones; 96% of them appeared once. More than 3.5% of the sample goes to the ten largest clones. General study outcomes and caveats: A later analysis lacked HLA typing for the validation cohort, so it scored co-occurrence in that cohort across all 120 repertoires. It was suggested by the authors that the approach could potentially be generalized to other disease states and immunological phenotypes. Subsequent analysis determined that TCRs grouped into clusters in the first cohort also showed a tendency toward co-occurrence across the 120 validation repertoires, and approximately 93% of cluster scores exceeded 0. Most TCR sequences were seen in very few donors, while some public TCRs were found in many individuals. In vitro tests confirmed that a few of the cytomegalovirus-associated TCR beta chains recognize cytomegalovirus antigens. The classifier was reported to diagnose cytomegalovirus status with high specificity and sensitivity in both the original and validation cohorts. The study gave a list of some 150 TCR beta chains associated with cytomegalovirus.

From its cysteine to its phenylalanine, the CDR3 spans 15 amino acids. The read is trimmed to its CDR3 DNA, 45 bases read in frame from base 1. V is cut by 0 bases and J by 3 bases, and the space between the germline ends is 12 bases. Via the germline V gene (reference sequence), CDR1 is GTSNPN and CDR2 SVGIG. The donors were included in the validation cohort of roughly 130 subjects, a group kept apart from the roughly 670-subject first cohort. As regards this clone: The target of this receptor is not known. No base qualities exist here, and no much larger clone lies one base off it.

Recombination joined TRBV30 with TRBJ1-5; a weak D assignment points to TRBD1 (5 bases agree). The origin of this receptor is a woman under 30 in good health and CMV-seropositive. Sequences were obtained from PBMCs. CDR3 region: CAWSVKAGPNQPQHF. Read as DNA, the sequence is TGTGCCTGGAGTGTGAAGGCAGGGCCCAATCAGCCCCAGCATTTT.